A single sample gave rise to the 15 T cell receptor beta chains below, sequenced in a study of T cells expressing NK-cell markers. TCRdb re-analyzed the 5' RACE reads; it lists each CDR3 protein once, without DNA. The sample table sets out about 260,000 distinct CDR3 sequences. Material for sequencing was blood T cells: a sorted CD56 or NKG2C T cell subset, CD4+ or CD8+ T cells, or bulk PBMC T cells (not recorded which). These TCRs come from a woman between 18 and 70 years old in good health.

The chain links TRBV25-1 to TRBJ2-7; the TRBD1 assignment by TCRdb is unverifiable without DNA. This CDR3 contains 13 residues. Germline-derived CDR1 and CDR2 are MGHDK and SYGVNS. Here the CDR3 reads CASRTGGFDEQYF.

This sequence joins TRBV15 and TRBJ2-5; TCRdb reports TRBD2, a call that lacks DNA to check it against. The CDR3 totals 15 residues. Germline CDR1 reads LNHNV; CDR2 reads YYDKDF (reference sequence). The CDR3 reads CATSRVAGGLETQYF.

The CDR3 reads CSAPRPGGHTDTQYF. The chain is built from TRBV20-1 and TRBJ2-3; TCRdb's D call, TRBD1, is unchecked because there is no DNA. CDR3 length equals 15 residues. Germline loops: CDR1 DFQATT, CDR2 SNEGSKA (reference sequence).

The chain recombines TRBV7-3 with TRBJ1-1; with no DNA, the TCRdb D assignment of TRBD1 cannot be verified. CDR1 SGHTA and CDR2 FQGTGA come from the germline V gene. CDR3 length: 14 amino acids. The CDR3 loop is CASSLAGTNTEAFF.

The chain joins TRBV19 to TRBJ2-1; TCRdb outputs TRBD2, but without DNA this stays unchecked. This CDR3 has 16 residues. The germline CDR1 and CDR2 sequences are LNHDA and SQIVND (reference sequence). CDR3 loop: CASSPGTSGRGNEQFF.

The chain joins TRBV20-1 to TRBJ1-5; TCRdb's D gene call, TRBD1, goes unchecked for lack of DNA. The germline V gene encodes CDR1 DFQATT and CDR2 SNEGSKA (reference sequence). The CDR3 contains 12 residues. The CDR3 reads CSAGTGDRPQHF.

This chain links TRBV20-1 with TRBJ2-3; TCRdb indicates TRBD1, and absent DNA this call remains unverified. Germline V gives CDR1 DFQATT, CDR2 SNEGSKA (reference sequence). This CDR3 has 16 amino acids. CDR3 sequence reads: CSARGIGDTSTDTQYF.

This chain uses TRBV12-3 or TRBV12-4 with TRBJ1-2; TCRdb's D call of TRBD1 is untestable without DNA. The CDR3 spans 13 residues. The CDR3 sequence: CASSPGVWGGYTF.

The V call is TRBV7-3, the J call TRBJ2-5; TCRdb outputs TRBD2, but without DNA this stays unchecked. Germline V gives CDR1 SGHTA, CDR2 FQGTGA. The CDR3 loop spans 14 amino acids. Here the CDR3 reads CASSPSGSGETQYF.

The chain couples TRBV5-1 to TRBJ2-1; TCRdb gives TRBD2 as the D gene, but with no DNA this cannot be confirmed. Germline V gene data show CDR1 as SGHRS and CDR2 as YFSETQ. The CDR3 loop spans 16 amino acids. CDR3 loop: CASSFIAASSYNEQFF.

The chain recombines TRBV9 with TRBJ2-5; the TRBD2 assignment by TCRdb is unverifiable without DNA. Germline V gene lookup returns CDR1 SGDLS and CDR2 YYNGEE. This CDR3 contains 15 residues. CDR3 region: CASSVYSGVQETQYF.

CDR3 region: CASSLGLTMYNEQFF. This sequence joins TRBV7-9 and TRBJ2-1; the D call from TCRdb, TRBD2, cannot be confirmed without DNA. The CDR3 length is 15 residues. CDR1 and CDR2 from the germline V gene are SEHNR and FQNEAQ (reference sequence).

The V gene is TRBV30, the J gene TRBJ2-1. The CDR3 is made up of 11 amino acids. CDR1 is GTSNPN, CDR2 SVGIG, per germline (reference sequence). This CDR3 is CAWSGTDEQFF. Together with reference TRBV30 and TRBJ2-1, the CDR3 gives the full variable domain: SQTIHQWPATLVQPVGSPLSLECTVEGTSNPNLYWYRQAAGRGLQLLFYSVGIGQISSEVPQNLSASRPQDRQFILSSKKLLLSDSGFYLCAWSGTDEQFFGPGTRLTVL.

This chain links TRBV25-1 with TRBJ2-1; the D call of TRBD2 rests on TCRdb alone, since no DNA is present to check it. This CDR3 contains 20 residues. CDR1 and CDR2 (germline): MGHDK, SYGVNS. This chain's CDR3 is CASSVQGGLAGRMGYNEQFF.

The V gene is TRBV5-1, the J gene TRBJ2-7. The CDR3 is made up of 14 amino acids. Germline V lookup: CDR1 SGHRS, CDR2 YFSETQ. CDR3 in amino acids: CASSLVANSYEQYF.